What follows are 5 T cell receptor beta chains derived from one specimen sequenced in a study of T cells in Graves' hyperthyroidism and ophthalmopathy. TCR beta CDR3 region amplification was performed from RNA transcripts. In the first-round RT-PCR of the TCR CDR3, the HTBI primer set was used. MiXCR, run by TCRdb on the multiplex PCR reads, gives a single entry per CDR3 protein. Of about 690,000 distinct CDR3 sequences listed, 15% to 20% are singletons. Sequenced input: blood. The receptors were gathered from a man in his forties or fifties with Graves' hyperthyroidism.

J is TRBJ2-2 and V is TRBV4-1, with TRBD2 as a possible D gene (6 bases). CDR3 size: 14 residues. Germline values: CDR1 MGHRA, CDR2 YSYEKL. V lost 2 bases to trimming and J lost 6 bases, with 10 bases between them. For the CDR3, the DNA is TGCGCCAGCAGCCAATTAGGAGGGCCCGGGGAGCTGTTTTTT. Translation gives CASSQLGGPGELFF.

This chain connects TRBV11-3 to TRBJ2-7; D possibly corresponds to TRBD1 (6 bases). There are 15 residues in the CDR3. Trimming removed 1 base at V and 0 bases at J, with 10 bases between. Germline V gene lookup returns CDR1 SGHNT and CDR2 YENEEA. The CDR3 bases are TGTGCCAGCAGCTTAGGGATGGGGGCCTCCTACGAGCAGTACTTC. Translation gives CASSLGMGASYEQYF.

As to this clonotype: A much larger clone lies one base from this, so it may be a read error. The CDR3, as DNA: TGTGCCAGCAGTTACGATCATAGCAATCAGCCCCAGCATTTT. Its translation: CASSYDHSNQPQHF. The chain is built from TRBV6-5 and TRBJ1-5, with D uncertain. The CDR3 extends over 14 amino acids. The V gene's germline CDR1 is MNHEY and CDR2 SVGAGI. Trimming pared 2 bases from V and 0 bases from J, leaving 5 bases between.

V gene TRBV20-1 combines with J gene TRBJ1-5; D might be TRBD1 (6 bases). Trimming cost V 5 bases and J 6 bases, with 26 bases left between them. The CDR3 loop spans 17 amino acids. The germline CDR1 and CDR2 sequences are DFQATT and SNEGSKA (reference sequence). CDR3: CSARTQTGERRIQPQHF. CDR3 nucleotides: TGCAGTGCTCGAACTCAGACAGGAGAACGAAGGATTCAGCCCCAGCATTTT.

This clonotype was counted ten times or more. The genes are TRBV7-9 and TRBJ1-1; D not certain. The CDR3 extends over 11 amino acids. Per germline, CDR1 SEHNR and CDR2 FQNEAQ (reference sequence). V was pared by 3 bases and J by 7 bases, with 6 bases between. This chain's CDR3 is CASSLEFEAFF. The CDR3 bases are TGTGCCAGCAGCTTGGAATTTGAAGCTTTCTTT.